This entry is about one TCR beta chain. Per the study methods: Cell counts per sample came from amplifying reference gene primers. Here immunoSEQ multiplex PCR was the method, and the copy in TCRdb shows in-frame clones only, minus some. V and J calls and clone size are given by that table; D and trimming were obtained from the DNA. The table has 110,000 to 150,000 clones, more than 70% seen once. Germline V CDR1 and CDR2: KGHSH, LQKENI. V was clipped by 1 base and J by 2 bases; unmatched bases: 2. The CDR3 runs 15 residues. The entry originates in a study of blood T cell repertoires in COVID-19. About the study: Samples representing acute and convalescent COVID-19 were sourced from the United States, Italy and Spain. Nucleic acid was either cDNA or gDNA, and it came from T cells, B-cell-depleted T cells, or PBMCs.

This receptor was identified in a man aged 45 to 65 with active or convalescent COVID-19. This chain uses TRBV18 with TRBJ2-3; 8 bases align to TRBD1. The material sequenced was peripheral blood. This CDR3 is CASSPHQGATDTQYF. The CDR3 DNA reads TGTGCCAGCTCACCACATCAGGGGGCCACAGATACGCAGTATTTT.